A single sample is the source of the 32 T cell receptor beta chains below, sequenced in a study of cytomegalovirus exposure and HLA in healthy donors. PCR used 60 Vbeta primers and 13 Jbeta primers. Clones were read by immunoSEQ multiplex PCR, and TCRdb kept only the in-frame ones, dropping some. The repertoire holds some 180,000 clones, with around 80% as singletons. Input material: PBMCs. The receptors originated from a woman aged 25-40 years in good health and CMV-seropositive.

The chain combines TRBV7-9 with TRBJ1-3, with 8 bases lining up with TRBD1. Unmatched junction bases numbered 12, after V lost 5 bases and J lost 3 bases. Germline assignment: CDR1 SEHNR and CDR2 FQNEAQ (reference sequence). CDR3 length equals 17 residues. DNA of the CDR3: TGTGCCAGCAGCAGAAACGCAGGGGGCGCAGGTGGAAACACCATATATTTT. Translated, it gives CASSRNAGGAGGNTIYF.

The chain carries TRBV4-2 and TRBJ2-2; TRBD2 is a possible D gene (5 bases). Germline values: CDR1 LGHNA, CDR2 YNFKEQ. The CDR3 is 14 residues long. Trimming shortened V by 0 bases and J by 7 bases, and 9 bases separated the two germline ends. CDR3: CASSQDRSGGELFF. The CDR3 DNA is TGTGCCAGCAGCCAAGATAGAAGCGGCGGGGAGCTGTTTTTT.

The V and J genes are TRBV25-1 and TRBJ1-4, with a weak D call TRBD1 (5 bases). In germline, CDR1 is MGHDK, CDR2 SYGVNS. CDR3 length: 14 residues. V was clipped by 5 bases and J by 4 bases, with 11 bases between them. The CDR3: CASSPTVYNEKLFF. DNA of the CDR3: TGTGCCAGCAGTCCGACAGTGTATAATGAAAAACTGTTTTTT.

The chain links TRBV12-2 to TRBJ1-5. TRBV12-2 has pseudogene status. This CDR3 has 18 amino acids. The CDR3 reads CASRFFFPRRRNNQPQHF. The CDR3 bases are TGTGCAAGTCGCTTTTTTTTTCCACGTCGGAGAAACAATCAGCCCCAGCATTTT.

This clone was observed a single time. CDR3 loop: CASSYFSRRGNGELFF. CDR3 in DNA: TGTGCCAGCAGTTATTTTAGCAGGCGCGGGAACGGGGAGCTGTTTTTT. This rearrangement joins TRBV6-5 to TRBJ2-2; a weak D match, TRBD2 (6 bases). Germline V gene sequence: CDR1 MNHEY, CDR2 SVGAGI. V was pared by 3 bases and J by 7 bases, with 18 bases between. CDR3 length: 16 residues.

The sample holds a few counts of this clone. The chain combines TRBV4-1 with TRBJ2-3, with 13 bases matching TRBD2. The V segment lost 0 bases and the J segment 4 bases; nucleotides outside the gene matches: 4. CDR1 and CDR2 (germline): MGHRA, YSYEKL. CDR3 size: 17 residues. CDR3 bases: TGCGCCAGCAGCCAAGATGGGACTAGCGGGGTCGCAGATACGCAGTATTTT. This sequence encodes CASSQDGTSGVADTQYF.

V gene TRBV11-2 combines with J gene TRBJ2-1, with D unresolved. The CDR3 loop spans 16 amino acids. V gave up 0 bases and J gave up 7 bases, with 16 bases separating them. CDR1 and CDR2 from the germline V gene are SGHAT and FQNNGV. The CDR3 reads CASSLESQTGRNEQFF. Here the CDR3 DNA reads TGTGCCAGCAGCTTAGAGTCCCAGACGGGTCGGAATGAGCAGTTCTTC.

The rearrangement links TRBV11-3 to TRBJ2-7; TRBD2 matches at 9 bases. V was clipped by 3 bases and J by 2 bases; unmatched bases: 2. CDR1 and CDR2 from the germline V gene are SGHNT and YENEEA. This CDR3 region has 14 residues. The CDR3 sequence: CASSLRGGAYEQYF. DNA of the CDR3: TGTGCCAGCAGCTTGCGGGGGGGGGCCTACGAGCAGTACTTC.

This chain connects TRBV11-2 to TRBJ2-7; a weak D match, TRBD2 (5 bases). The CDR3 loop spans 12 amino acids. CDR1 is SGHAT, CDR2 FQNNGV, per germline. V was cut by 1 base and J by 7 bases, with 8 bases left in between. CDR3 region: CASSLARGEQYF. The CDR3 DNA reads TGTGCCAGCAGCTTAGCACGAGGGGAGCAGTACTTC.

The chain combines TRBV28 with TRBJ2-7; D is ambiguous. Germline CDR1 reads MDHEN; CDR2 reads SYDVKM. V was cut by 6 bases and J by 5 bases, with 8 bases left in between. The CDR3 contains 11 residues. The CDR3 sequence: CASSKPHEQYF. CDR3 nucleotides: TGTGCCAGCAGCAAGCCCCACGAGCAGTACTTC.

The chain recombines TRBV4-3 with TRBJ2-3; D is unclear. Germline lookup yields CDR1 LGHNA and CDR2 YSLEER. The CDR3 sequence is 14 residues long. V was cut by 0 bases and J by 0 bases, with 4 bases left in between. CDR3: CASSQDGSTDTQYF. Written as DNA, the CDR3 is TGCGCCAGCAGCCAAGACGGTAGCACAGATACGCAGTATTTT.

The chain couples TRBV28 to TRBJ2-5; 8 bases are shared with TRBD1. The DNA matches TRBJ2-7 better at its end, which makes the J call doubtful. The CDR3 length is 14 residues. Germline V gene lookup returns CDR1 MDHEN and CDR2 SYDVKM. The CDR3 DNA reads as TGTGCCAGCAGTCCTTGGACAGGGCCGGGCGAGCAGTACTTC. Its protein is CASSPWTGPGEQYF.

The rearrangement uses TRBV18 and TRBJ2-2; unclear D gene. CDR1 and CDR2 (germline): KGHSH, LQKENI. Trimming cost V 6 bases and J 1 base, with 6 bases left between them. The CDR3 length is 13 residues. Here the CDR3 DNA reads TGTGCCAGCTCGCCCGGGAACACCGGGGAGCTGTTTTTT. It encodes CASSPGNTGELFF.

This clone was recorded only once. The J gene is TRBJ1-2, the V gene TRBV4-3; maybe TRBD1 (5 bases). The V gene's germline CDR1 is LGHNA and CDR2 YSLEER. Trimming left V 4 bases short and J 4 bases short, with 16 bases between. CDR3 length: 15 amino acids. The CDR3 protein is CASSPWESGGYGYTF. The CDR3 nucleotides read TGCGCCAGCAGCCCGTGGGAGTCGGGGGGCTATGGCTACACCTTC.

This chain links TRBV27 with TRBJ2-7; 9 bases line up with TRBD1. The CDR3 totals 15 residues. From germline, CDR1 is MNHEY and CDR2 SMNVEV (reference sequence). Losses at the gene ends were 6 bases for V and 1 base for J; bases not matched to a gene: 7. In DNA form, the CDR3 reads TGTGCCAGCAGCGGATCCGGGACAGGGTCCTACGAGCAGTACTTC. As protein: CASSGSGTGSYEQYF.

This clone has a single count. The genes are TRBV28 and TRBJ1-6; D gene ambiguous. V shed 7 bases and J shed 7 bases, with 14 bases lying between them. This CDR3 contains 14 residues. CDR1 MDHEN and CDR2 SYDVKM come from the germline V gene. CDR3 region: CASNFLGGNSPLHF. The CDR3 DNA is TGTGCCAGCAATTTTTTGGGAGGGAATTCACCCCTCCACTTT.

The J gene is TRBJ2-1, the V gene TRBV6-5; the match to TRBD2 covers 8 bases. The CDR3 is made up of 14 amino acids. The germline V gene has CDR1 MNHEY and CDR2 SVGAGI. The trim removed 2 bases at V and 8 bases at J, leaving 5 bases unmatched. CDR3 in amino acids: CASSYPGGQDEQFF. CDR3 bases: TGTGCCAGCAGTTACCCGGGGGGGCAGGATGAGCAGTTCTTC.

The V call is TRBV5-1, the J call TRBJ2-5; 11 bases match TRBD1. The DNA end lines up better with TRBJ2-7; the J call may be wrong. This CDR3 is built from 14 residues. Germline-derived CDR1 and CDR2 are SGHRS and YFSETQ. The CDR3 DNA follows: TGCGCCAGCAGCTTAGGACAGGGGGCGGACGAGCAGTACTTC. Its translation: CASSLGQGADEQYF.

This clone has a handful of counts. The chain is built from TRBV10-3 and TRBJ2-7; the D gene is possibly TRBD1 (5 bases). Trimming cost V 5 bases and J 2 bases, with 7 bases left between them. This CDR3 contains 12 residues. Germline V gene data show CDR1 as ENHRY and CDR2 as SYGVKD. CDR3 in DNA: TGTGCCATCAGTAAGGACACCTACGAGCAGTACTTC. Its translation: CAISKDTYEQYF.

This chain connects TRBV11-1 to TRBJ2-1; 10 nucleotides agree with TRBD2. Germline V lookup: CDR1 SGHAT, CDR2 FQDESV (reference sequence). V was clipped by 3 bases and J by 8 bases; unmatched bases: 4. The CDR3 covers 14 residues. CDR3 region: CASSFTSGVYEQFF. CDR3 in DNA: TGTGCCAGCAGCTTTACTAGCGGGGTGTATGAGCAGTTCTTC.

The chain employs TRBV18 and TRBJ1-2; D possibly corresponds to TRBD1 (5 bases). The CDR3 is made up of 17 amino acids. Germline CDR1 and CDR2: KGHSH and LQKENI. With 2 bases removed from V and 4 bases from J, the gap between germline ends came to 20 bases. CDR3 DNA sequence: TGTGCCAGCTCACCATTTTCGGGGGAACAATTCGGCTATGGCTACACCTTC. This encodes CASSPFSGEQFGYGYTF. Full variable domain (remainder filled in from reference TRBV18 and TRBJ1-2): NAGVMQNPRHLVRRRGQEARLRCSPMKGHSHVYWYRQLPEEGLKFMVYLQKENIIDESGMPKERFSAEFPKEGPSILRIQQVVRGDSAAYFCASSPFSGEQFGYGYTFGSGTRLTVV.

In this sample, this clone turned up a few times. This chain uses TRBV19 with TRBJ1-4; D is possibly TRBD1 (6 bases). Trimming took off 3 bases at V and 4 bases at J, with 12 bases between the two ends. This CDR3 has 15 residues. Germline lookup yields CDR1 LNHDA and CDR2 SQIVND (reference sequence). The CDR3 loop is CASSIGAGDNEKLFF. CDR3 nucleotide sequence: TGTGCCAGTAGTATCGGGGCAGGGGATAATGAAAAACTGTTTTTT.

The gene calls are TRBV28 and TRBJ1-6; D ambiguous. Germline CDR1 MDHEN, CDR2 SYDVKM. The CDR3 extends over 12 amino acids. The ends were cut back, 7 bases at V and 9 bases at J, with 10 bases in the middle. CDR3 protein: CASTEMVSPLHF. The DNA of the CDR3 is TGTGCCAGCACCGAGATGGTTTCACCCCTCCACTTT.

The V gene is TRBV6-6, the J gene TRBJ1-3; D remains ambiguous. The germline gives CDR1 MNHNY, CDR2 SVGAGI (reference sequence). Trimming shortened V by 0 bases and J by 8 bases, and 11 bases separated the two germline ends. The CDR3 has 14 residues. CDR3 protein: CASSYSQRGDTIYF. The CDR3 DNA reads as TGTGCCAGCAGTTACTCGCAACGAGGCGACACCATATATTTT.

The gene calls are TRBV15 and TRBJ2-7, with a possible D match to TRBD1 (6 bases). CDR1 and CDR2 from the germline V gene are LNHNV and YYDKDF (reference sequence). V was cut by 5 bases and J by 6 bases, with 11 bases left in between. This CDR3 is 12 amino acids long. The CDR3 region is CATSEHRVEQYF. In nucleotides, the CDR3 is TGTGCCACCAGCGAGCACAGGGTCGAGCAGTACTTC.

This chain links TRBV6-1 with TRBJ1-2; a possible D gene is TRBD1 (5 bases). The CDR3 has 17 amino acids. With 4 bases removed from V and 4 bases from J, the gap between germline ends came to 22 bases. Germline V gene sequence: CDR1 MNHNS, CDR2 SASEGT. The CDR3 DNA reads TGTGCCAGCAGTGCCAGGGCGAGACAGAACTCTTTCTATGGCTACACCTTC. Encoded protein: CASSARARQNSFYGYTF.

This chain joins TRBV10-1 and TRBJ2-1; tentatively, D is TRBD2 (7 bases). The CDR3 is made up of 12 amino acids. Per germline, CDR1 WNHNN and CDR2 SYGVQD (reference sequence). Trimming pared 8 bases from V and 7 bases from J, leaving 12 bases between. The CDR3 coding sequence is TGCGCCAGCGGGGGGGCTGGAAATGAGCAGTTCTTC. This codes for CASGGAGNEQFF.

Concerning this clone: The junction differs from germline at one of its ends, possibly a read error. The chain uses TRBV7-9 and TRBJ1-2; 7 bases are shared with TRBD1. CDR3 length: 17 amino acids. From germline, CDR1 is SEHNR and CDR2 FQNEAQ (reference sequence). CDR3 region: CSSSLDGKRGPNYGYTF. For the CDR3, the DNA is TGTTCCAGCAGCTTAGATGGGAAGAGGGGGCCGAACTATGGCTACACCTTC.

This clone has more than one count but fewer than ten. The V call is TRBV6-5, the J call TRBJ1-6, with 8 positions matching TRBD1. Per germline, CDR1 MNHEY and CDR2 SVGAGI. The CDR3 has 15 amino acids. The trim removed 2 bases at V and 9 bases at J, leaving 6 bases unmatched. The CDR3 DNA reads TGTGCCAGCAGTTACGGGACAGGTTGGGGTTCACCCCTCCACTTT. This codes for CASSYGTGWGSPLHF.

This chain links TRBV18 with TRBJ1-1, with a weak D call TRBD1 (6 bases). From germline, CDR1 is KGHSH and CDR2 LQKENI. This CDR3 has 15 amino acids. Trimming cost V 1 base and J 0 bases, with 9 bases left between them. The CDR3: CASSPRGQLNTEAFF. The CDR3 region has the DNA TGTGCCAGCTCACCACGTGGACAGTTGAACACTGAAGCTTTCTTT. Looking up the rest from reference TRBV18 and TRBJ1-1 gives the full variable domain: NAGVMQNPRHLVRRRGQEARLRCSPMKGHSHVYWYRQLPEEGLKFMVYLQKENIIDESGMPKERFSAEFPKEGPSILRIQQVVRGDSAAYFCASSPRGQLNTEAFFGQGTRLTVV.

The chain links TRBV7-9 to TRBJ2-7; D ambiguous. The CDR3 extends over 13 amino acids. CDR1 is SEHNR and CDR2 is FQNEAQ in the germline V gene (reference sequence). Trimming left V 5 bases short and J 4 bases short, with 12 bases between. The CDR3 region is CASSTTEPYEQYF. CDR3 bases: TGTGCCAGCAGCACCACAGAGCCTTACGAGCAGTACTTC.

V gene TRBV19 combines with J gene TRBJ1-5; D unresolved. Germline lookup yields CDR1 LNHDA and CDR2 SQIVND (reference sequence). The CDR3 consists of 13 residues. Trimming removed 2 bases from V and 6 bases from J, with 8 bases in between. CDR3 nucleotides: TGTGCCAGTAGTATACAGGCTGGTCAGCCCCAGCATTTT. Amino acid sequence: CASSIQAGQPQHF.